One and the same sample provided the 26 T cell receptor beta chains below, sequenced in a study of immune cell composition in non-small cell lung cancer. Normal lung was taken at the farthest possible site, at least 3 cm from tumour. Clones were sequenced by immunoSEQ multiplex PCR, and TCRdb holds only the in-frame ones, with some missing. The sample has more than 15,000 clones, 75% to 85% seen once. This sample was also put to use in a study of CD4 T cells in lung cancer.

The sample consisted of non-adjacent lung tissue. These receptors were taken from a human donor with non-small cell lung cancer.

This rearrangement joins TRBV19 to TRBJ1-5, with D tentatively TRBD1 (6 bases). The CDR3 runs to 14 residues. Trimming left V 3 bases short and J 5 bases short, with 11 bases between. Per the germline V gene, CDR1 is LNHDA and CDR2 is SQIVND (reference sequence). CDR3 DNA sequence: TGTGCCAGTAGTATTGGCAGGGGACATCAGCCCCAGCATTTT. As protein: CASSIGRGHQPQHF. Filled out from reference TRBV19 and TRBJ1-5, the complete variable domain reads DGGITQSPKYLFRKEGQNVTLSCEQNLNHDAMYWYRQDPGQGLRLIYYSQIVNDFQKGDIAEGYSVSREKKESFPLTVTSAQKNPTAFYLCASSIGRGHQPQHFGDGTRLSIL.

The rearrangement links TRBV7-8 to TRBJ1-4, with D tentatively TRBD1 (5 bases). Germline V gene data show CDR1 as SGHVS and CDR2 as FQNEAQ. The length of the CDR3 is 13 residues. V lost 1 base, J lost 8 bases, and 8 bases lay in between. The DNA for the CDR3 is TGTGCCAGCAGCTTAGGTGGGGCGGAAAAACTGTTTTTT. This gives the protein CASSLGGAEKLFF.

This chain joins TRBV5-1 and TRBJ1-1; D is perhaps TRBD1 (5 bases). Trimming took 1 base from V and 7 from J, leaving 17 bases between them. The CDR3 sequence is 15 residues long. Germline-derived CDR1 and CDR2 are SGHRS and YFSETQ. CDR3 in DNA: TGCGCCAGCAGCTTGCAGGGAGGAAAGGGGAATGAAGCTTTCTTT. As protein: CASSLQGGKGNEAFF. Full variable domain (remainder filled in from reference TRBV5-1 and TRBJ1-1): KAGVTQTPRYLIKTRGQQVTLSCSPISGHRSVSWYQQTPGQGLQFLFEYFSETQRNKGNFPGRFSGRQFSNSRSEMNVSTLELGDSALYLCASSLQGGKGNEAFFGQGTRLTVV.

The rearrangement joins TRBV11-2 to TRBJ1-5; TRBD1 might be the D (5 bases). Deletions cut 1 base from V and 6 bases from J, with 13 bases between. Germline V gene data show CDR1 as SGHAT and CDR2 as FQNNGV. This CDR3 is 15 amino acids long. The CDR3 nucleotides are TGTGCCAGCAGCTTAGGTCGTCAGGGTGGTCAGCCCCAGCATTTT. It translates to CASSLGRQGGQPQHF.

The rearrangement links TRBV5-1 to TRBJ2-1; the D is unclear. Deletions cut 0 bases from V and 3 bases from J, with 10 bases between. Germline V CDR1 and CDR2: SGHRS, YFSETQ. The CDR3 is 15 amino acids. CDR3 sequence: CASSLGLRNYNEQFF. For the CDR3, the DNA is TGCGCCAGCAGCTTGGGTTTAAGGAACTACAATGAGCAGTTCTTC.

This clone was observed a single time. The V gene is TRBV4-2, the J gene TRBJ1-2; D is unresolved. CDR1 and CDR2 (germline): LGHNA, YNFKEQ. Trimming took off 0 bases at V and 5 bases at J, with 1 base between the two ends. This CDR3 contains 11 residues. DNA of the CDR3: TGTGCCAGCAGCCAAGATTATGGCTACACCTTC. Protein: CASSQDYGYTF.

V gene TRBV2 combines with J gene TRBJ1-5; 10 bases are a match to TRBD1. CDR3 length: 16 amino acids. The trim removed 1 base at V and 3 bases at J, leaving 3 bases unmatched. Germline assignment: CDR1 SNHLY and CDR2 FYNNEI. CDR3 sequence reads: CASSEETGGNNQPQHF. CDR3 DNA sequence: TGTGCCAGCAGTGAAGAGACAGGGGGCAACAATCAGCCCCAGCATTTT.

The rearrangement joins TRBV9 to TRBJ2-2; perhaps TRBD1 as D (5 bases). The length of the CDR3 is 16 residues. CDR1 and CDR2 (germline): SGDLS, YYNGEE. Trimming removed 4 bases at V and 3 bases at J, with 16 bases between. CDR3 DNA: TGTGCCAGCAGCTCGCGCGCGCTCAGGGACACCGGGGAGCTGTTTTTT. It is translated as CASSSRALRDTGELFF. Complete variable domain (other parts from reference TRBV9 and TRBJ2-2): DSGVTQTPKHLITATGQRVTLRCSPRSGDLSVYWYQQSLDQGLQFLIQYYNGEERAKGNILERFSAQQFPDLHSELNLSSLELGDSALYFCASSSRALRDTGELFFGEGSRLTVL.

This chain connects TRBV28 to TRBJ1-6; no clear D. Deletions cut 6 bases from V and 9 bases from J, with 9 bases between. CDR1 and CDR2 (germline): MDHEN, SYDVKM. CDR3 length: 12 amino acids. In DNA, the CDR3 is TGTGCCAGCAGCCTGATGAGTTCACCCCTCCACTTT. The encoded protein is CASSLMSSPLHF.

This sequence joins TRBV28 and TRBJ1-2; possible D gene TRBD1, 6 bases. The CDR3 runs to 12 residues. The V end was cut by 6 bases, the J end by 4 bases, with 9 bases between. CDR1 is MDHEN and CDR2 is SYDVKM in the germline V gene. CDR3 in amino acids: CASSSTGYGYTF. In DNA, the CDR3 is TGTGCCAGCAGCTCGACAGGCTATGGCTACACCTTC.

This clone was seen more than once but under ten times. This sequence joins TRBV6-4 and TRBJ2-3, with 8 bases fitting TRBD2. From germline, CDR1 is MRHNA and CDR2 SNTAGT. The V gene end was trimmed by 3 bases and the J gene end by 4 bases; junction bases not matched to a gene: 3. This CDR3 comprises 14 residues. The CDR3 sequence: CASSEGLGADTQYF. The CDR3, as DNA: TGTGCCAGCAGTGAGGGACTAGGGGCAGATACGCAGTATTTT.

The table lists this clone with a count of one. This chain connects TRBV7-9 to TRBJ2-2, with 8 bases matching TRBD1. Germline assignment: CDR1 SEHNR and CDR2 FQNEAQ (reference sequence). The CDR3 runs to 17 residues. V lost 8 bases and J lost 1; bases outside the gene matches: 12. CDR3 loop: CASCPAFGTGNTGELFF. CDR3 DNA sequence: TGTGCCAGCTGTCCAGCATTCGGGACAGGGAACACCGGGGAGCTGTTTTTT.

The chain links TRBV5-5 to TRBJ2-1, with TRBD1 matching over 8 bases. CDR1 and CDR2 (germline): SGHKS, YYEKEE (reference sequence). This CDR3 is built from 14 residues. V lost 3 bases and J lost 5; bases outside the gene matches: 4. This CDR3 reads CASSWVTGDNEQFF. The CDR3 DNA follows: TGTGCCAGCAGCTGGGTGACAGGGGACAATGAGCAGTTCTTC.

The V gene is TRBV14, the J gene TRBJ1-2, with 8 bases identical to TRBD1. CDR1 is SGHDN and CDR2 is FVKESK in the germline V gene. V dropped 5 bases and J dropped 2; count of bases not matched to a gene: 7. The CDR3 covers 15 residues. The CDR3: CASSSRTGPNYGYTF. The CDR3 DNA sequence: TGTGCCAGCAGCTCAAGGACAGGGCCAAACTATGGCTACACCTTC.

This clone was seen a few times. V gene TRBV6-1 combines with J gene TRBJ1-5, with 7 bases that match TRBD1. The germline V gene has CDR1 MNHNS and CDR2 SASEGT. The CDR3 consists of 15 residues. Trimming at V came to 4 bases and at J to 0 bases, leaving 3 bases not matched to a gene. CDR3 loop: CASSGQGFSNQPQHF. The CDR3 DNA follows: TGTGCCAGCAGTGGACAGGGCTTTAGCAATCAGCCCCAGCATTTT.

This clone was counted only a few times. The genes are TRBV10-3 and TRBJ1-2, with D tentatively TRBD1 (5 bases). V was pared by 3 bases and J by 5 bases, with 13 bases between. Germline lookup yields CDR1 ENHRY and CDR2 SYGVKD. The CDR3 loop spans 14 amino acids. The CDR3 protein is CAISEGRVEYGYTF. CDR3 nucleotide sequence: TGTGCCATCAGTGAAGGCAGGGTGGAGTATGGCTACACCTTC.

This clone was observed a handful of times. This sequence joins TRBV7-9 and TRBJ1-1, with D possibly being TRBD1 (6 bases). Trimming shortened V by 4 bases and J by 3 bases, and 18 bases separated the two germline ends. In germline, CDR1 is SEHNR, CDR2 FQNEAQ (reference sequence). The CDR3 has 16 amino acids. CDR3 DNA sequence: TGTGCCAGCAGCTATAGTCAGGGGAGCAGTGACACTGAAGCTTTCTTT. Its translation is CASSYSQGSSDTEAFF. The entire variable domain, with the rest obtained from reference TRBV7-9 and TRBJ1-1, is as follows: DTGVSQNPRHKITKRGQNVTFRCDPISEHNRLYWYRQTLGQGPEFLTYFQNEAQLEKSRLLSDRFSAERPKGSFSTLEIQRTEQGDSAMYLCASSYSQGSSDTEAFFGQGTRLTVV.

The rearrangement joins TRBV30 to TRBJ1-5; 12 nucleotides agree with TRBD1. This CDR3 is built from 14 residues. Per germline, CDR1 GTSNPN and CDR2 SVGIG (reference sequence). With V trimmed by 3 bases and J by 4 bases, 1 base remained unmatched. The CDR3 nucleotides are TGTGCCTGGAGGGGACAGGGGGCAAATCAGCCCCAGCATTTT. This translates into CAWRGQGANQPQHF.

The V call is TRBV11-3, the J call TRBJ2-3; D remains unclear. This CDR3 has 12 residues. The germline CDR1 and CDR2 sequences are SGHNT and YENEEA. V lost 4 bases and J 6 bases, leaving 8 bases between the germline ends. CDR3 loop: CASSWEGDTQYF. CDR3 sequence (DNA): TGTGCCAGCAGCTGGGAAGGTGATACGCAGTATTTT.

This clone has just a few counts. The chain combines TRBV10-3 with TRBJ1-5; TRBD1 might be the D (6 bases). The CDR3 loop spans 17 amino acids. V lost 4 bases to trimming and J lost 0 bases, with 16 bases between them. The germline CDR1 and CDR2 sequences are ENHRY and SYGVKD. CDR3 residues: CAISGAPAGDSNQPQHF. The CDR3 DNA follows: TGTGCCATCAGTGGAGCGCCCGCAGGGGATAGCAATCAGCCCCAGCATTTT.

The chain couples TRBV5-1 to TRBJ2-7; 8 nucleotides agree with TRBD2. The CDR3 length is 17 residues. V shed 0 bases and J 6 bases; nucleotides not matched to a gene: 14. The germline V gene has CDR1 SGHRS and CDR2 YFSETQ. Here the CDR3 DNA reads TGCGCCAGCAGCTTGGCCGGGGCGGGGGGCATATCTCGCGAGCAGTACTTC. Its protein product is CASSLAGAGGISREQYF.

As concerns this clone: Its ends do not fully match the called genes, so a read error is possible. The V gene is TRBV5-1, the J gene TRBJ1-1; D gene uncertain. Germline V gene sequence: CDR1 SGHRS, CDR2 YFSETQ. This CDR3 is built from 13 residues. The CDR3: CASRLDANTEAFF. For the CDR3, the DNA is TGCGCCAGCAGGTTGGACGCGAACACTGAAGCTTTCTTT.

The chain combines TRBV5-1 with TRBJ2-7, with 7 bases matching TRBD1. V shed 4 bases, J shed 0 bases, and the junction held 7 bases outside the gene matches. Germline V CDR1 and CDR2: SGHRS, YFSETQ. CDR3 length equals 15 residues. The CDR3 is CASSETGLRSYEQYF. The CDR3 DNA sequence: TGCGCCAGCAGCGAGACAGGGTTACGCTCCTACGAGCAGTACTTC.

This chain connects TRBV6-5 to TRBJ2-1; D is unclear. Germline V CDR1 and CDR2: MNHEY, SVGAGI. V was pared by 4 bases and J by 10 bases, with 11 bases between. This CDR3 region has 12 residues. CDR3 protein: CASSSTPWEQFF. The CDR3 DNA reads TGTGCCAGCAGTTCGACTCCATGGGAGCAGTTCTTC.

This sequence joins TRBV4-2 and TRBJ1-4; no clear D gene. Trimming pared 3 bases from V and 4 bases from J, leaving 9 bases between. The germline V gene encodes CDR1 LGHNA and CDR2 YNFKEQ. CDR3 length: 14 amino acids. The CDR3 sequence: CASSQGVGNEKLFF. DNA of the CDR3: TGTGCCAGCAGCCAGGGAGTGGGTAATGAAAAACTGTTTTTT.

J is TRBJ2-5 and V is TRBV6-1, with D possibly matching TRBD2 (7 bases). CDR1 and CDR2 (germline): MNHNS, SASEGT. The CDR3 covers 15 residues. V lost 1 base and J 1 base, leaving 10 bases between the germline ends. The CDR3 loop reads CASSEGGGSQETQYF. Here the CDR3 DNA reads TGTGCCAGCAGTGAAGGGGGGGGCTCCCAAGAGACCCAGTACTTC.